This TCR beta chain was identified during a study of blood T cell repertoires in COVID-19. The authors' processing: Using reference gene primer amplification, nucleated cell counts were estimated. Libraries were prepared by immunoSEQ multiplex PCR; TCRdb keeps only in-frame clonotypes and omits some of them. V and J calls and clone size are copied from that table; D and trimming were computed from the DNA. The data hold about 140,000 clones, with around 89% observed a single time. Sequenced: peripheral blood. The source of this sequence is a man aged 55 to 70 with active or convalescent COVID-19.

CDR3 residues: CASSRDSWDTEAFF. The CDR3 nucleotides read TGTGCCAGCAGCCGGGACAGTTGGGACACTGAAGCTTTCTTT. V and J are TRBV7-2 and TRBJ1-1; 7 bases align to TRBD1. Per germline, CDR1 SGHTA and CDR2 FQGNSA. V lost 5 bases and J lost 3; bases outside the gene matches: 6. This CDR3 comprises 14 residues.